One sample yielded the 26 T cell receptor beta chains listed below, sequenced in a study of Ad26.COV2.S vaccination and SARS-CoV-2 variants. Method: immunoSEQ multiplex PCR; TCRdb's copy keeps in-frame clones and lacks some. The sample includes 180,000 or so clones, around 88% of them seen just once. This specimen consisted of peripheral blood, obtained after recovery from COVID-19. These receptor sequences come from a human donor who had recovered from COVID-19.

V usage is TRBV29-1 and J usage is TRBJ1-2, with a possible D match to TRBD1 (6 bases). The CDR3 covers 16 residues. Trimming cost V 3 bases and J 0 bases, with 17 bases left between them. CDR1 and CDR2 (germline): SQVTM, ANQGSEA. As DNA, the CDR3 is TGCAGCGTTGACTTCAGGGGTCTCGGGGCTAACTATGGCTACACCTTC. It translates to CSVDFRGLGANYGYTF.

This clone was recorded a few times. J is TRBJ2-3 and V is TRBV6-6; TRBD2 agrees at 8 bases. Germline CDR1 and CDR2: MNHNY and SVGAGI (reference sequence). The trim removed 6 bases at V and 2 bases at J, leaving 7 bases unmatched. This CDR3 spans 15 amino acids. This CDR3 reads CASRLTSGYTDTQYF. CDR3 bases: TGTGCCAGCAGACTCACTAGCGGATACACAGATACGCAGTATTTT.

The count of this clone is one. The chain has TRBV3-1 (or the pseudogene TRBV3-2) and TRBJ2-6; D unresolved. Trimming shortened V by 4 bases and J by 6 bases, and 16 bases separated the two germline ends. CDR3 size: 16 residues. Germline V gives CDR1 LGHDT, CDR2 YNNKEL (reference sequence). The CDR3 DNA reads TGTGCCAGCAGCCCTACGGCGCTCCTTGAGGCCAACGTCCTGACTTTC. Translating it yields CASSPTALLEANVLTF.

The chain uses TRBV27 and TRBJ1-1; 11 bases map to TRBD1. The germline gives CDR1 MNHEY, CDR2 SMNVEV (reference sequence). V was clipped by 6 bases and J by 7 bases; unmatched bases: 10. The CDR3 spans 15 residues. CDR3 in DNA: TGTGCCAGCAGATCCGGGACAGGGGGTCGTGGTGAAGCTTTCTTT. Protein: CASRSGTGGRGEAFF.

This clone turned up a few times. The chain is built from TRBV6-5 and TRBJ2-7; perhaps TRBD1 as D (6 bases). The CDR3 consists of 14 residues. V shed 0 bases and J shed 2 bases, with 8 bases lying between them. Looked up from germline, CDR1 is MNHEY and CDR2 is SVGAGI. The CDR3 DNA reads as TGTGCCAGCAGTTACTCTACAGGGACCTACGAGCAGTACTTC. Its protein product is CASSYSTGTYEQYF.

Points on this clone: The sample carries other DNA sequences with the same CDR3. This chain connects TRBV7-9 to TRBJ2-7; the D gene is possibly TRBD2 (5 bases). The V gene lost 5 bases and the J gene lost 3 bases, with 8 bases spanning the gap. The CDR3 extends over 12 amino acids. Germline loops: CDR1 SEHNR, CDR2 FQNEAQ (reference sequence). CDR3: CASSPGSYEQYF. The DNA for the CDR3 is TGTGCCAGCAGCCCGGGGAGCTACGAGCAGTACTTC.

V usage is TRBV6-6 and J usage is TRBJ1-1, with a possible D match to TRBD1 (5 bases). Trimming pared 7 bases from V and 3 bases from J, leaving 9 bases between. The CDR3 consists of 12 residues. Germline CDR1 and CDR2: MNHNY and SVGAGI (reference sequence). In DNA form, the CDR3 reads TGTGCCAGCATTGGGGGATACACTGAAGCTTTCTTT. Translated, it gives CASIGGYTEAFF.

CDR3 loop: CATSRVTQIMGSDTQYF. In DNA form, the CDR3 reads TGTGCCACCAGCAGAGTCACCCAAATAATGGGCTCCGATACGCAGTATTTT. This chain joins TRBV15 and TRBJ2-3; D remains ambiguous. The CDR3 covers 17 residues. In germline, CDR1 is LNHNV, CDR2 YYDKDF (reference sequence). Trimming took off 1 base at V and 6 bases at J, with 20 bases between the two ends.

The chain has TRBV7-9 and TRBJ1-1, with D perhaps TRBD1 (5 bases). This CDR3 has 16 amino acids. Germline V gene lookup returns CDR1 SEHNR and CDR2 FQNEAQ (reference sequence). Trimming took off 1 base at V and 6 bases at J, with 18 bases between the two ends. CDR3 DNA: TGTGCCAGCAGCTTAGGAGGGCTCGGGGCAGTGGCTGAAGCTTTCTTT. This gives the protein CASSLGGLGAVAEAFF.

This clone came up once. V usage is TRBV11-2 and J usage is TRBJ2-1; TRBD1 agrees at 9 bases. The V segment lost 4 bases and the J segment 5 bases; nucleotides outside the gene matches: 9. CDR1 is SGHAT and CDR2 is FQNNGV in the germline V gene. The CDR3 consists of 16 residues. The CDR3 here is CASSSPRTGVHNEQFF. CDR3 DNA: TGTGCCAGCAGCTCCCCTCGGACAGGGGTACACAATGAGCAGTTCTTC.

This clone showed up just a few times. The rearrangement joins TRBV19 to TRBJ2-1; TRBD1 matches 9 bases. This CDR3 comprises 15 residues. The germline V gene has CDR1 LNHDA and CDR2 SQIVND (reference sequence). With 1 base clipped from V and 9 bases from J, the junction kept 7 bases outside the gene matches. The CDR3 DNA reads TGTGCCAGTAGTATAGGGAGGACAGGGGTAGGTGAGCAGTTCTTC. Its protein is CASSIGRTGVGEQFF.

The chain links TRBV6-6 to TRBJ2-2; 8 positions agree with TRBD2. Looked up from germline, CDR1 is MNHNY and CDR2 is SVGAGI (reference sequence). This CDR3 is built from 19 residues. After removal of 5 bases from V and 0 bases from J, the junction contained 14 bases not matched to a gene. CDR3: CASSPISPLAETNTGELFF. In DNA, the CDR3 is TGTGCCAGCAGTCCAATCAGCCCACTAGCGGAAACGAACACCGGGGAGCTGTTTTTT.

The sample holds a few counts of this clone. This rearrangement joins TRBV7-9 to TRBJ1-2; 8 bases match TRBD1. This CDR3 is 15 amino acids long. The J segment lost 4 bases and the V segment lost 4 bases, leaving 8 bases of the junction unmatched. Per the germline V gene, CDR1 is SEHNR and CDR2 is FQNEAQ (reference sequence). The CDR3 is CASSSGTGNLYGYTF. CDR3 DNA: TGTGCCAGCAGCTCTGGGACAGGCAACCTCTATGGCTACACCTTC.

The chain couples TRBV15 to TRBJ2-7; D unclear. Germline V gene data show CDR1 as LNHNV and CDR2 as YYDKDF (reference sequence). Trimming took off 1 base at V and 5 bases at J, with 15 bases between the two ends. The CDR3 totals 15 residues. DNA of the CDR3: TGTGCCACCAGCAGAGCAGACCCTACAGAGGACGAGCAGTACTTC. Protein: CATSRADPTEDEQYF.

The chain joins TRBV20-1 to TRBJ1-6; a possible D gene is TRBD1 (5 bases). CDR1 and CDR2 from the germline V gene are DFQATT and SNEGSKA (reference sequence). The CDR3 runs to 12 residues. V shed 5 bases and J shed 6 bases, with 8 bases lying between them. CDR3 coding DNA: TGCAGTGCTCGTGACAGTAATTCACCCCTCCACTTT. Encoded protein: CSARDSNSPLHF.

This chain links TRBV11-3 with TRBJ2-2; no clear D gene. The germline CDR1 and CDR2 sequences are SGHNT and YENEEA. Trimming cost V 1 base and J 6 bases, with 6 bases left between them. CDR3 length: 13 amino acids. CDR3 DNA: TGTGCCAGCAGCTTAGTTCCTTCCGGGGAGCTGTTTTTT. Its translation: CASSLVPSGELFF.

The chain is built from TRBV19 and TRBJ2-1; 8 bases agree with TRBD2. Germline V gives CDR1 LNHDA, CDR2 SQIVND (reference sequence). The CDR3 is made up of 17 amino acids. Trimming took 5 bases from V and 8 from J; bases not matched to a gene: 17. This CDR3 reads CASSSRPGLGFSDEQFF. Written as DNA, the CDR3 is TGTGCCAGTAGTTCCCGCCCGGGACTAGGCTTTTCAGATGAGCAGTTCTTC.

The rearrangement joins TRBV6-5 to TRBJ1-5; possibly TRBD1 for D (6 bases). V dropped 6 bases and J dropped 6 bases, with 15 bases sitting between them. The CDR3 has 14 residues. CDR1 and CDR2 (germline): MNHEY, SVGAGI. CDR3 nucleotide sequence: TGTGCCAGCAGCGGGGGCCCAAGCGGTCAGCCCCAGCATTTT. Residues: CASSGGPSGQPQHF.

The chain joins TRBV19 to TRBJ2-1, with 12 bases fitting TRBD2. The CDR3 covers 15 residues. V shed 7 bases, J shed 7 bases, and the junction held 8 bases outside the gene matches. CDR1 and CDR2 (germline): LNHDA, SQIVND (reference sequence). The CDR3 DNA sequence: TGTGCCAGTACTAAGACTAGCGGGAGATATAATGAGCAGTTCTTC. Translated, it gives CASTKTSGRYNEQFF.

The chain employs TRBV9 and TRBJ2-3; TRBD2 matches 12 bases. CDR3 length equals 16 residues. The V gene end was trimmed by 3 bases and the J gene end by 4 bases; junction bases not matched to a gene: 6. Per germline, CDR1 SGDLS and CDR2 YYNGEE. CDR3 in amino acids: CASSARLAGEADTQYF. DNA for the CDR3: TGTGCCAGCAGCGCCCGACTAGCGGGAGAAGCAGATACGCAGTATTTT.

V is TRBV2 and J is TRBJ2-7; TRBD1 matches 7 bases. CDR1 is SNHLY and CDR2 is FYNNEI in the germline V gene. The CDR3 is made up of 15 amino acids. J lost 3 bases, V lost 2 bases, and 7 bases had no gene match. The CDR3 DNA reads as TGTGCCAGCAGTGAACGACAGGGTAGAGTCTACGAGCAGTACTTC. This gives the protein CASSERQGRVYEQYF. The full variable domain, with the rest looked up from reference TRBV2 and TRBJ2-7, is EPEVTQTPSHQVTQMGQEVILRCVPISNHLYFYWYRQILGQKVEFLVSFYNNEISEKSEIFDDQFSVERPDGSNFTLKIRSTKLEDSAMYFCASSERQGRVYEQYFGPGTRLTVT.

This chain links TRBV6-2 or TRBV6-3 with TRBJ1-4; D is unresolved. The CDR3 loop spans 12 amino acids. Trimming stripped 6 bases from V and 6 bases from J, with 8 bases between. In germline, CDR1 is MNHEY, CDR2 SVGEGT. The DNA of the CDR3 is TGTGCCAGCAGCCCCGCCGATGAAAAACTGTTTTTT. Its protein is CASSPADEKLFF.

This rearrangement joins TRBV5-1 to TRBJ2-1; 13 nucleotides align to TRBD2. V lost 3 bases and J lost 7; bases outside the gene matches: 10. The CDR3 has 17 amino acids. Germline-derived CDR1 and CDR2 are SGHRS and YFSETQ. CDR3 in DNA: TGCGCCAGCAGCTCCGGACTAGCGGGGGCCCAGGGGAATGAGCAGTTCTTC. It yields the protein CASSSGLAGAQGNEQFF. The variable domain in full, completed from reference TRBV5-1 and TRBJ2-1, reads KAGVTQTPRYLIKTRGQQVTLSCSPISGHRSVSWYQQTPGQGLQFLFEYFSETQRNKGNFPGRFSGRQFSNSRSEMNVSTLELGDSALYLCASSSGLAGAQGNEQFFGPGTRLTVL.

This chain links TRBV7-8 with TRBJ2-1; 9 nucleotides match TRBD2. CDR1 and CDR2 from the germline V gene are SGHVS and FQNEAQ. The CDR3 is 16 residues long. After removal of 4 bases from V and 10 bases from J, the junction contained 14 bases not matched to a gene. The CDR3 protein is CASSSRVAGENIEQFF. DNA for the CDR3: TGTGCCAGCAGCTCGAGGGTAGCGGGAGAGAATATAGAGCAGTTCTTC.

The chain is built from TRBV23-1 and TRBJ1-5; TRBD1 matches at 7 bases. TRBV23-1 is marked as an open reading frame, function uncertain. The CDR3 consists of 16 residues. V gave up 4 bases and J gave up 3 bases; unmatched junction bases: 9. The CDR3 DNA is TGCGCCAGCAGTCCTCCCGACAGGGACCCCAATCAGCCCCAGCATTTT. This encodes CASSPPDRDPNQPQHF.

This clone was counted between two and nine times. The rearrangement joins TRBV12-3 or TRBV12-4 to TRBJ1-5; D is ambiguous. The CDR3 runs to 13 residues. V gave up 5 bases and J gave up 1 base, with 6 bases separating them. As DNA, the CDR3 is TGTGCCAGCAGTGCGGACAGCAATCAGCCCCAGCATTTT. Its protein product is CASSADSNQPQHF.